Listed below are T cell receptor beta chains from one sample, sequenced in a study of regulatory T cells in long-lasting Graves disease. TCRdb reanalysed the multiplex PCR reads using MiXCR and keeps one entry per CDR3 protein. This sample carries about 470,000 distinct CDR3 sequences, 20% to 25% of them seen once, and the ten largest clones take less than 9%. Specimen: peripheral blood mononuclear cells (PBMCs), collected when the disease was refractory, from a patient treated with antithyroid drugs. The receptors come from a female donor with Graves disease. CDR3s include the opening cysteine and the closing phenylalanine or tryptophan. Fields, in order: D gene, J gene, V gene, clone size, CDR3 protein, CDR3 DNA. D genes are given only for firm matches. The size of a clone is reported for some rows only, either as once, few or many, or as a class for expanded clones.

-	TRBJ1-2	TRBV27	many	CASSQHPRPVYGYTF	TGTGCCAGCAGTCAACACCCACGACCCGTCTATGGCTACACCTTC
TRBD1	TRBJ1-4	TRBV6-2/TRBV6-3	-	CASSYEEARTGGEKLFF	TGTGCCAGCAGTTACGAGGAGGCCAGGACAGGGGGAGAAAAACTGTTTTTT
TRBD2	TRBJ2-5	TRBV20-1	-	CSASSGTSGIQETQYF	TGCAGTGCCAGCTCCGGGACTAGCGGAATACAAGAGACCCAGTACTTC
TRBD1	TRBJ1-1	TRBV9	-	CASSEAPTGPRNTEAFF	TGTGCCAGCAGCGAGGCCCCGACAGGGCCGCGCAACACTGAAGCTTTCTTT
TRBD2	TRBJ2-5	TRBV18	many	CATAGGHQETQYF	TGTGCCACCGCGGGGGGACACCAAGAGACCCAGTACTTC
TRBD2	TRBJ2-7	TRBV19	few	CASSITSGRGGSYEQYF	TGTGCCAGTAGTATAACTAGCGGGAGAGGTGGGAGCTACGAGCAGTACTTC
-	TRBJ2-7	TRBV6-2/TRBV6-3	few	CASSYTQGLREQYF	TGTGCCAGCAGTTACACCCAGGGGCTGCGCGAGCAGTACTTC
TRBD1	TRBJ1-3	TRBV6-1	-	CASRLGTGYGNTIYF	TGTGCCAGCAGACTCGGGACAGGGTATGGAAACACCATATATTTT
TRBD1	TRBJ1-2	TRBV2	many	CARSSGQGLYGYTF	TGTGCCAGGTCCTCCGGACAGGGTCTTTATGGCTACACCTTC
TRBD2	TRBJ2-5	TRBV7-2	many	CASTAPSGREGETQYF	TGTGCCAGCACCGCCCCCTCCGGGCGGGAGGGAGAGACCCAGTACTTC
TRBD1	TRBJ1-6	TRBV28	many	CASTPDRFAPLHF	TGTGCCAGCACCCCGGACAGGTTTGCGCCCCTCCACTTT
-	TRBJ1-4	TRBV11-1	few	CASSERTAYNEKLFF	TGTGCCAGCAGCGAAAGGACAGCCTATAATGAAAAACTGTTTTTT
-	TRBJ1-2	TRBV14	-	CASSARAHYGYTF	TGTGCCAGCAGCGCCCGTGCCCACTATGGCTACACCTTC
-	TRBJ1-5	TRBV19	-	CASSIPYQPQHF	TGTGCCAGTAGTATTCCTTATCAGCCCCAGCATTTT
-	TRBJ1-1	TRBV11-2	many	CASSLERVMNTEAFF	TGTGCCAGCAGCTTAGAAAGGGTCATGAACACTGAAGCTTTCTTT
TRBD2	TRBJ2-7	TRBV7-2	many	CASSLAGLAGLQYF	TGTGCCAGCAGCTTAGCGGGACTAGCGGGTTTACAGTACTTC
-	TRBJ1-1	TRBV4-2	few	CASSQGAGYTEAFF	TGTGCCAGCAGCCAAGGGGCAGGGTACACTGAAGCTTTCTTT
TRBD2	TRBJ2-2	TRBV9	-	CASSGGLAGGPGNTGELFF	TGTGCCAGCAGCGGGGGTCTAGCGGGAGGGCCCGGGAACACCGGGGAGCTGTTTTTT
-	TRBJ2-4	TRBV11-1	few	CASSLEGGNIQYF	TGTGCCAGCAGCTTGGAAGGGGGGAACATTCAGTACTTC
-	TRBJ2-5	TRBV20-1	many	CSARDLVLGNGETQYF	TGCAGTGCTAGAGATTTAGTATTGGGGAATGGCGAGACCCAGTACTTC
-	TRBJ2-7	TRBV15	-	CATSRHTGRYEQYF	TGTGCCACCAGCAGACATACAGGGAGGTACGAGCAGTACTTC
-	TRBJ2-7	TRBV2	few	CASSEALKLYRGGLNEQYF	TGTGCCAGCAGTGAAGCCCTAAAATTATACAGGGGGGGTCTGAACGAGCAGTACTTC
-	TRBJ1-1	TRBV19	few	CASSIDEMSVGGTEAFF	TGTGCCAGTAGTATAGATGAAATGAGTGTGGGGGGCACTGAAGCTTTCTTT
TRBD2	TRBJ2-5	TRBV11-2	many	CASNSGSGETQYF	TGTGCCAGCAATAGCGGGAGTGGTGAGACCCAGTACTTC
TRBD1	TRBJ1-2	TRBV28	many	CASSLSAQGAFRYGYTF	TGTGCCAGCAGTTTATCGGCACAGGGGGCTTTTCGGTATGGCTACACCTTC
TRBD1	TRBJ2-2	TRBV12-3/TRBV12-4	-	CASSARTGDFPGELFF	TGTGCCAGCAGTGCCCGGACAGGGGATTTTCCCGGGGAGCTGTTTTTT
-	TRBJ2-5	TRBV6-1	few	CASKPNWGATQTQYF	TGTGCCAGCAAACCGAATTGGGGCGCGACACAGACCCAGTACTTC
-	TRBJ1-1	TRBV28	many	CASSLISGVTEAFF	TGTGCCAGCAGTTTAATATCTGGGGTTACTGAAGCTTTCTTT
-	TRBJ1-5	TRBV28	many	CASIRGPGEPQHF	TGTGCCAGCATCCGGGGTCCGGGAGAGCCCCAGCATTTT
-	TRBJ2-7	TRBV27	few	CASSFLASSYEQYF	TGTGCCAGCAGTTTCTTAGCGAGCTCCTACGAGCAGTACTTC